This entry lists 20 T cell receptor beta chains sequenced from one sample in a study of cytomegalovirus exposure and HLA in healthy donors. Primers included in the PCR were 60 Vbeta and 13 Jbeta primers. Assay used: immunoSEQ multiplex PCR; TCRdb lists only in-frame clones, some missing. Of about 170,000 clones in the sample, around four fifths were seen once. Sequencing was performed on PBMCs. These receptor sequences come from a female donor in good health and CMV-seronegative.

The genes are TRBV6-6 and TRBJ1-5; weak D call: TRBD1 (6 bases). The CDR3 sequence is 14 residues long. CDR1 MNHNY and CDR2 SVGAGI come from the germline V gene (reference sequence). Trimming left V 6 bases short and J 7 bases short, with 16 bases between. The CDR3: CASSPVGGEQPQHF. In DNA, the CDR3 is TGTGCCAGCAGCCCGGTAGGGGGGGAGCAGCCCCAGCATTTT.

The rearrangement links TRBV7-9 to TRBJ2-5; D is uncertain. The CDR3 covers 14 residues. V gave up 5 bases and J gave up 1 base, with 11 bases separating them. Germline CDR1 SEHNR, CDR2 FQNEAQ (reference sequence). The CDR3 loop is CASSPPSAQETQYF. CDR3 DNA sequence: TGTGCCAGCAGCCCTCCCAGCGCCCAAGAGACCCAGTACTTC.

The chain has TRBV4-1 and TRBJ2-5; 13 bases line up with TRBD2. Germline V gene data show CDR1 as MGHRA and CDR2 as YSYEKL. This CDR3 is 19 amino acids long. The V and J ends lost 1 base and 5 bases, in that order; junction bases with no gene match: 13. The DNA of the CDR3 is TGCGCCAGCAGCCAAGGTTCCGGAAGAGGACTAGCGGGAGATGAGACCCAGTACTTC. It codes for CASSQGSGRGLAGDETQYF.

The genes are TRBV9 and TRBJ1-3; weak D call: TRBD1 (5 bases). V was pared by 5 bases and J by 0 bases, with 15 bases between. The CDR3 covers 16 residues. Germline-derived CDR1 and CDR2 are SGDLS and YYNGEE. The CDR3 DNA reads as TGTGCCAGCAGTCATCCAGGGAACTACTCTGGAAACACCATATATTTT. It is translated as CASSHPGNYSGNTIYF.

The CDR3 coding sequence is TGTGCCAGCAGCTTAGCCCGCGGGAACTATGGCTACACCTTC. Protein: CASSLARGNYGYTF. This chain connects TRBV7-2 to TRBJ1-2; D remains unclear. CDR1 and CDR2 from the germline V gene are SGHTA and FQGNSA. V was pared by 0 bases and J by 2 bases, with 7 bases between. This CDR3 is built from 14 residues.

V and J are TRBV15 and TRBJ2-5, with 13 bases matching TRBD2. V dropped 0 bases and J dropped 0; count of bases not matched to a gene: 7. Germline-derived CDR1 and CDR2 are LNHNV and YYDKDF (reference sequence). This CDR3 has 19 residues. As DNA, the CDR3 is TGTGCCACCAGCAGAGATCCCACTAGCGGGAGGGGGTACCAAGAGACCCAGTACTTC. This gives the protein CATSRDPTSGRGYQETQYF.

In the case of this clone: An end of the junction does not agree with germline; a read error may underlie this. The chain is built from TRBV30 and TRBJ2-7, with 7 bases lining up with TRBD1. The CDR3 is made up of 14 amino acids. Per the germline V gene, CDR1 is GTSNPN and CDR2 is SVGIG (reference sequence). The CDR3 sequence: CAWLTTGRPYGQYF. Here the CDR3 DNA reads TGTGCCTGGTTAACGACAGGGCGTCCCTACGGGCAGTACTTC.

V usage is TRBV13 and J usage is TRBJ2-7; TRBD1 matches at 7 bases. Trimming cost V 5 bases and J 4 bases; bases outside gene matches: 17. The CDR3 has 17 amino acids. Germline V CDR1 and CDR2: PRHDT, FYEKMQ (reference sequence). The DNA for the CDR3 is TGTGCCAGCAGCAACCAGGACAGGTTCAAGGGGAAATACGAGCAGTACTTC. Residues: CASSNQDRFKGKYEQYF.

This clone was recorded only once. The J gene is TRBJ1-5, the V gene TRBV4-1; a possible D gene is TRBD1 (5 bases). CDR1 and CDR2 from the germline V gene are MGHRA and YSYEKL. The length of the CDR3 is 13 residues. The ends were cut back, 4 bases at V and 7 bases at J, with 11 bases in the middle. In DNA, the CDR3 is TGCGCCAGCAGCCGCGAAAGGGGACAGCCCCAGCATTTT. Translating gives CASSRERGQPQHF.

The rearrangement joins TRBV7-2 to TRBJ2-7, with D unresolved. Trimming stripped 1 base from V and 3 bases from J, with 7 bases between. The CDR3 length is 13 residues. Germline CDR1 is SGHTA and CDR2 is FQGNSA. The DNA for the CDR3 is TGTGCCAGCAGCTTAGAGCCGTACTACGAGCAGTACTTC. Translated, it gives CASSLEPYYEQYF.

The V and J genes are TRBV11-3 and TRBJ2-2; TRBD2 matches at 7 bases. The germline CDR1 and CDR2 sequences are SGHNT and YENEEA. Trimming took 0 bases from V and 2 from J; bases not matched to a gene: 9. The CDR3 runs 18 residues. CDR3 region: CASSLEVAGPYNTGELFF. The CDR3 bases are TGTGCCAGCAGCTTAGAAGTAGCGGGCCCTTATAACACCGGGGAGCTGTTTTTT. The entire variable domain, with the rest obtained from reference TRBV11-3 and TRBJ2-2, is as follows: EAGVVQSPRYKIIEKKQPVAFWCNPISGHNTLYWYLQNLGQGPELLIRYENEEAVDDSQLPKDRFSAERLKGVDSTLKIQPAELGDSAVYLCASSLEVAGPYNTGELFFGEGSRLTVL.

The chain joins TRBV7-9 to TRBJ2-2; unclear D gene. The germline V gene encodes CDR1 SEHNR and CDR2 FQNEAQ (reference sequence). V was trimmed by 1 base and J by 7 bases, leaving 10 bases between them. The CDR3 totals 14 residues. Here the CDR3 DNA reads TGTGCCAGCAGCTTAGGACTGTTGATCGGGGAGCTGTTTTTT. Protein sequence: CASSLGLLIGELFF.

V is TRBV30 and J is TRBJ2-7; 9 positions agree with TRBD2. Germline lookup yields CDR1 GTSNPN and CDR2 SVGIG (reference sequence). CDR3 length equals 11 residues. V shed 7 bases, J shed 6 bases, and the junction held 4 bases outside the gene matches. CDR3 bases: TGTGCCTACGAAGCGGGAGGCGAGCAGTACTTC. It encodes CAYEAGGEQYF.

V is TRBV6-5 and J is TRBJ1-1; 9 bases match TRBD1. The CDR3 extends over 15 amino acids. The V gene's germline CDR1 is MNHEY and CDR2 SVGAGI. V gave up 4 bases and J gave up 4 bases; unmatched junction bases: 7. The CDR3 loop is CASSSSDRGFTEAFF. In DNA, the CDR3 is TGTGCCAGCAGTTCCTCGGACAGGGGCTTCACTGAAGCTTTCTTT.

This chain joins TRBV30 and TRBJ1-2; D uncertain. This CDR3 is built from 13 residues. CDR1 and CDR2 (germline): GTSNPN, SVGIG (reference sequence). V dropped 2 bases and J dropped 1 base, with 8 bases sitting between them. In DNA form, the CDR3 reads TGTGCCTGGAGTTATAACATTAACTATGGCTACACCTTC. This sequence encodes CAWSYNINYGYTF.

The genes are TRBV19 and TRBJ2-5; weak D call: TRBD2 (6 bases). V was clipped by 5 bases and J by 2 bases, with 15 bases between them. Germline V gene lookup returns CDR1 LNHDA and CDR2 SQIVND (reference sequence). The CDR3 is made up of 15 amino acids. For the CDR3, the DNA is TGTGCCAGTAGTCCCCGGGACTTTGGGCAAGAGACCCAGTACTTC. It specifies CASSPRDFGQETQYF.

The chain has TRBV28 and TRBJ2-7; 7 bases align to TRBD1. Germline V gene sequence: CDR1 MDHEN, CDR2 SYDVKM. V dropped 5 bases and J dropped 4; count of bases not matched to a gene: 8. The CDR3 runs 14 residues. This CDR3 is CASSTPGQRYEQYF. CDR3 nucleotide sequence: TGTGCCAGCAGTACCCCGGGACAGAGATACGAGCAGTACTTC. Looking up the rest from reference TRBV28 and TRBJ2-7 gives the full variable domain: DVKVTQSSRYLVKRTGEKVFLECVQDMDHENMFWYRQDPGLGLRLIYFSYDVKMKEKGDIPEGYSVSREKKERFSLILESASTNQTSMYLCASSTPGQRYEQYFGPGTRLTVT.

The chain links TRBV11-2 to TRBJ2-2; D remains unclear. V shed 5 bases and J shed 0 bases, with 13 bases lying between them. CDR1 SGHAT and CDR2 FQNNGV come from the germline V gene. This CDR3 spans 16 amino acids. The CDR3 region has the DNA TGTGCCAGCAGCCTACTGACAACCGCGAACACCGGGGAGCTGTTTTTT. Protein product: CASSLLTTANTGELFF.

Of note for this clone: One junction end disagrees with the germline gene, perhaps due to a read error. The rearrangement links TRBV27 to TRBJ2-1, with 7 bases aligning to TRBD2. The CDR3 has 12 amino acids. Germline-derived CDR1 and CDR2 are MNHEY and SMNVEV (reference sequence). CDR3: CASSLSGLEWIF. The CDR3 coding sequence is TGTGCCAGCAGTTTATCCGGACTAGAGTGGATCTTC.

This chain connects TRBV6-1 to TRBJ2-5; D is unclear. The V gene lost 8 bases and the J gene lost 5 bases, with 18 bases spanning the gap. CDR3 size: 14 residues. Germline V lookup: CDR1 MNHNS, CDR2 SASEGT. CDR3 sequence: CASERKVFSETQYF. The CDR3 coding sequence is TGTGCCAGCGAGAGAAAAGTCTTCTCCGAGACCCAGTACTTC.